The rows below give T cell receptor beta chains drawn from one sample of a study of regulatory T cells in long-lasting Graves disease. MiXCR was run by TCRdb on the multiplex PCR reads, yielding one entry per CDR3 protein. The sample has 300,000 to 400,000 distinct CDR3 sequences; about 18% are singletons. The source was peripheral blood mononuclear cells (PBMCs), collected at new diagnosis, from a patient treated with antithyroid drugs. These receptors came from a female donor with Graves disease. Each CDR3 is given with its conserved first and last residue. A D gene is named only where the DNA matches it firmly. Clone size, where shown, is once, few, many, or a class for clones that have expanded.

>TRBJ2-5|many|-|TRBV11-2
CASSLTLDSLIRETQYF
TGTGCCAGCAGCTTAACACTAGACAGTCTAATTAGGGAGACCCAGTACTTC
>TRBJ2-3|many|-|TRBV3-1
CASSQDAGSTQYF
TGTGCCAGCAGCCAAGATGCGGGGAGTACGCAGTATTTT
>TRBJ1-2|many|TRBD1|TRBV20-1
CSARLEPGQAVSYTF
TGCAGTGCTAGGCTAGAACCGGGACAGGCCGTCAGCTACACCTTC
>TRBJ2-6|-|-|TRBV7-9
CASSLTSPGQANVLTF
TGTGCCAGCAGTTTGACTAGCCCGGGACAAGCCAACGTCCTGACTTTC
>TRBJ2-7|few|-|TRBV5-1
CASSQTDSSYEQYF
TGCGCCAGCAGCCAGACGGACAGCTCCTACGAGCAGTACTTC
>TRBJ2-1|many|-|TRBV28
CASSSILGEQFF
TGTGCCAGCAGTTCCATCCTAGGTGAGCAGTTCTTC
>TRBJ1-2|-|-|TRBV25-1
CASSAGRPYGYTF
TGTGCCAGCAGTGCCGGACGCCCCTATGGCTACACCTTC
>TRBJ2-2|many|-|TRBV6-1
CASSHRPGGGSNTGELFF
TGTGCCAGCAGTCATCGCCCCGGTGGGGGCTCGAACACCGGGGAGCTGTTTTTT
>TRBJ2-1|many|TRBD1|TRBV9
CASSPRGGTGFLDEQFF
TGTGCCAGCAGCCCCAGGGGGGGGACAGGGTTCTTGGATGAGCAGTTCTTC
>TRBJ1-1|many|-|TRBV12-3/TRBV12-4
CASRTMGGTEAFF
TGTGCCAGCCGAACTATGGGGGGCACTGAAGCTTTCTTT
>TRBJ1-2|few|-|TRBV4-1
CASSQPGVNYGYTF
TGCGCCAGCAGCCAACCGGGAGTCAACTATGGCTACACCTTC
>TRBJ1-3|many|-|TRBV11-3
CASSFRVAAGNTIYF
TGTGCCAGCAGCTTTCGGGTGGCAGCAGGAAACACCATATATTTT
>TRBJ2-3|-|TRBD2|TRBV20-1
CSASPFGRAKDTQYF
TGCAGTGCTAGCCCCTTCGGGAGGGCCAAAGATACGCAGTATTTT
>TRBJ2-7|many|-|TRBV28
CASSRGTYEQYF
TGTGCCAGCAGTCGGGGAACCTACGAGCAGTACTTC
>TRBJ2-5|few|TRBD1|TRBV7-9
CASSSPPTGGQETQYF
TGTGCCAGCAGCTCTCCACCGACAGGGGGTCAAGAGACCCAGTACTTC
>TRBJ1-2|-|-|TRBV6-2/TRBV6-3
CASSYRVRSYGYTF
TGTGCCAGCAGTTACCGGGTTAGGAGCTATGGCTACACCTTC
>TRBJ1-5|many|TRBD1|TRBV2
CASNRQGYRQPQHF
TGTGCCAGCAACCGACAGGGGTATCGGCAGCCCCAGCATTTT
>TRBJ2-7|many|-|TRBV12-3/TRBV12-4
CASSLDAGGTRGQYF
TGTGCCAGCAGTTTAGACGCAGGCGGGACAAGGGGGCAGTACTTC
>TRBJ2-3|many|-|TRBV6-5
CASSFMGGWWDTQYF
TGTGCCAGCAGTTTTATGGGTGGTTGGTGGGATACGCAGTATTTT
>TRBJ2-7|many|TRBD1|TRBV7-2
CASSSRDRVYEQYF
TGTGCCAGCAGCTCACGGGACAGGGTCTACGAGCAGTACTTC
>TRBJ2-3|many|-|TRBV6-5
CASSSSGADTQYF
TGTGCCAGCAGTTCTTCAGGGGCAGATACGCAGTATTTT
>TRBJ2-2|many|TRBD1|TRBV24-1
CATSAYDRGATGELFF
TGTGCCACCAGTGCCTACGACAGGGGTGCCACCGGGGAGCTGTTTTTT
>TRBJ1-5|-|-|TRBV28
CASTKLGRRGNQPQHF
TGTGCCAGCACCAAACTTGGGCGGCGCGGGAATCAGCCCCAGCATTTT
>TRBJ2-7|many|TRBD1|TRBV27
CARDRGQLSYEQYF
TGTGCCAGGGACAGGGGACAACTCTCCTACGAGCAGTACTTC
>TRBJ2-1|many|-|TRBV12-3/TRBV12-4
CASRGPRGSYNEQFF
TGTGCCAGCAGGGGACCCCGGGGGTCCTACAATGAGCAGTTCTTC
>TRBJ2-5|-|-|TRBV5-6
CASSSLPANQETQYF
TGTGCCAGCAGCTCCCTACCGGCCAACCAAGAGACCCAGTACTTC
>TRBJ1-5|many|TRBD1|TRBV28
CASGVEIYRGSGQPQHF
TGTGCCAGCGGAGTTGAGATCTACAGGGGGAGCGGGCAGCCCCAGCATTTT
>TRBJ2-1|many|-|TRBV10-2
CASSVLAYEQFF
TGCGCCAGCAGTGTCCTAGCATATGAGCAGTTCTTC
>TRBJ2-6|many|TRBD1|TRBV30
CAWTRDRRAGANVLTF
TGTGCCTGGACTCGGGACAGGAGGGCTGGGGCCAACGTCCTGACTTTC
>TRBJ1-2|many|TRBD1|TRBV7-9
CASSLGTGQGYTF
TGTGCCAGCAGCTTGGGGACAGGGCAAGGCTACACCTTC
>TRBJ2-2|-|TRBD2|TRBV18
CASSPLGGTSANTGELFF
TGTGCCAGCTCACCCCTGGGAGGGACTAGCGCCAACACCGGGGAGCTGTTTTTT
>TRBJ2-5|many|TRBD2|TRBV2
CASSEWGGQETQYF
TGCGCCAGCAGTGAGTGGGGGGGTCAAGAGACCCAGTACTTC
>TRBJ2-4|many|TRBD1|TRBV28
CASSLRTGAYKNIQYF
TGTGCCAGCAGTCTCAGGACAGGCGCTTACAAAAACATTCAGTACTTC
>TRBJ2-3|many|-|TRBV5-1
CASSLDLPGASSTDTQYF
TGCGCCAGCAGCTTGGACCTTCCGGGAGCTTCTAGCACAGATACGCAGTATTTT
>TRBJ2-1|-|-|TRBV28
CASSLSTLGGSEDNEQFF
TGTGCCAGCAGTTTATCCACTCTGGGAGGCAGCGAAGACAATGAGCAGTTCTTC
>TRBJ1-1|many|-|TRBV5-4
CASSLGRGWATEAFF
TGTGCCAGCAGCTTGGGTAGGGGGTGGGCCACTGAAGCTTTCTTT
>TRBJ2-7|many|TRBD2|TRBV6-1
CASSNAGTSNYEQYF
TGTGCCAGCAGTAACGCCGGGACTAGCAACTACGAGCAGTACTTC
>TRBJ2-1|-|TRBD2|TRBV25-1
CASSPGLAGDEQFF
TGTGCCAGCAGTCCGGGACTAGCGGGCGATGAGCAGTTCTTC
>TRBJ2-2|many|-|TRBV11-1
CASSLDPRDTGELFF
TGTGCCAGCAGCTTAGACCCTAGAGACACCGGGGAGCTGTTTTTT
>TRBJ2-1|once|TRBD2|TRBV25-1
CASSVLAGGFNEQFF
TGTGCCAGCAGTGTCCTAGCGGGAGGGTTCAATGAGCAGTTCTTC
>TRBJ2-5|-|TRBD2|TRBV2
CASSEGAGGPLETQYF
TGTGCCAGCAGTGAAGGGGCGGGAGGGCCCCTGGAGACCCAGTACTTC
>TRBJ1-1|many|-|TRBV6-2/TRBV6-3
CASRDYNTEAFF
TGTGCCAGCAGGGATTACAACACTGAAGCTTTCTTT